Listed below are T cell receptor beta chains from one sample, sequenced in a study of PD-L1 blockade in urothelial cancer. Produced via immunoSEQ multiplex PCR; TCRdb's table is partial and in-frame only. The sample contains just under 65,000 clones, roughly four fifths of which appear only once. The sequencing here drew on PBMCs, taken around atezolizumab (anti-PD-L1) treatment. The receptors come from a man in his 70s with urothelial cancer. The CDR3 runs from the conserved cysteine through the conserved F or W. A D gene is named only where the DNA matches it firmly. Clone size, where shown, is once, few, many, or a class for clones that have expanded.

j_call v_call clone_size d_call cdr3_aa cdr3_nt
TRBJ2-5 TRBV5-1 NA NA CASSPGGETQYF TGCGCCAGCAGCCCGGGGGGCGAGACCCAGTACTTC
TRBJ2-2 TRBV2 NA TRBD1 CASRRTGGGTGELFF TGTGCCAGCAGACGGACAGGGGGAGGCACCGGGGAGCTGTTTTTT
TRBJ1-2 TRBV4-3 few TRBD1 CASSQGQGLGYTF TGCGCCAGCAGCCAGGGACAGGGGTTAGGCTACACCTTC
TRBJ1-2 TRBV10-3 NA NA CAISESGTGTYGYTF TGTGCCATCAGTGAGTCGGGTACAGGGACCTATGGCTACACCTTC
TRBJ1-2 TRBV13 NA TRBD1 CASRGTVDYGYTF TGTGCCAGCAGGGGGACAGTGGACTATGGCTACACCTTC
TRBJ2-7 TRBV19 NA NA CASSITRTASYEQYF TGTGCCAGTAGTATTACAAGGACAGCTTCCTACGAGCAGTACTTC
TRBJ2-7 TRBV4-1 NA NA CARGGTAPYEQYF TGCGCCAGAGGAGGGACAGCCCCCTACGAGCAGTACTTC
TRBJ1-1 TRBV4-3 NA NA CASSQAPAGREAFF TGCGCCAGCAGCCAAGCCCCTGCAGGGCGGGAAGCTTTCTTT
TRBJ1-5 TRBV6-5 NA NA CASSYSAGGHQPQHF TGTGCCAGCAGTTACTCGGCGGGGGGCCATCAGCCCCAGCATTTT
TRBJ1-5 TRBV10-3 NA TRBD1 CAISENRGSQPQHF TGTGCCATCAGTGAAAACAGGGGATCTCAGCCCCAGCATTTT
TRBJ2-1 TRBV12-1 NA NA CAGPGGRPEGSSSYNEQFF TGTGCCGGTCCAGGCGGGAGGCCGGAGGGCTCGAGCTCCTACAATGAGCAGTTCTTC
TRBJ2-5 TRBV2 NA TRBD2 CASSEGSGSNQETQYF TGTGCCAGCAGTGAAGGGAGCGGGAGCAACCAAGAGACCCAGTACTTC
TRBJ2-7 TRBV7-2 NA TRBD2 CASSFGLAGYEQYF TGTGCCAGCAGCTTTGGACTAGCGGGATACGAGCAGTACTTC
TRBJ2-5 TRBV4-1 NA TRBD2 CASRSLAGRETQYF TGCGCCAGCAGGTCCCTAGCGGGACGGGAGACCCAGTACTTC
TRBJ1-4 TRBV19 many NA CASKGQGHQKLFF TGTGCCAGTAAGGGGCAGGGCCACCAAAAACTGTTTTTT
TRBJ1-2 TRBV7-8 NA TRBD1 CASSLGQSSYGYTF TGTGCCAGCAGCCTGGGACAGTCAAGCTATGGCTACACCTTC
TRBJ2-7 TRBV14 NA NA CASSQVRGNEQYF TGTGCCAGCAGCCAAGTAAGGGGGAACGAGCAGTACTTC
TRBJ2-5 TRBV14 once NA CASSQPTWYQETQYF TGTGCCAGCAGCCAGCCGACTTGGTACCAAGAGACCCAGTACTTC
TRBJ2-1 TRBV4-1 many TRBD2 CASSQEPGLAGGLDNEQFF TGCGCCAGCAGCCAAGAACCCGGACTAGCGGGAGGGCTGGACAATGAGCAGTTCTTC
TRBJ1-1 TRBV23-1 NA TRBD1 CASSQPPGGQYTEAFF TGCGCCAGCAGTCAACCCCCAGGGGGCCAGTACACTGAAGCTTTCTTT
TRBJ2-1 TRBV6-1 NA TRBD2 CASSEVKGLATLRSYNEQFF TGTGCCAGCAGTGAAGTTAAGGGACTAGCGACTCTACGTTCCTACAATGAGCAGTTCTTC
TRBJ2-2 TRBV4-2 NA TRBD2 CASSQRTSGNTGELFF TGTGCCAGCAGCCAGAGGACTAGCGGGAACACCGGGGAGCTGTTTTTT
TRBJ1-3 TRBV7-9 NA NA CASSGTGTSGNTIYF TGTGCCAGCAGCGGTACAGGGACCTCTGGAAACACCATATATTTT
TRBJ2-2 TRBV21-1 NA NA CASSKGGGCRAGATGELFF TGTGCCAGCAGCAAAGGAGGCGGGTGTCGGGCAGGGGCCACCGGGGAGCTGTTTTTT
TRBJ1-5 TRBV2 NA NA CASRVRGSAQPQHF TGTGCCAGCAGAGTGAGGGGGAGTGCTCAGCCCCAGCATTTT
TRBJ2-7 TRBV18 NA NA CASSPGDTSYEQYF TGTGCCAGCTCACCTGGGGACACGTCCTACGAGCAGTACTTC
TRBJ2-3 TRBV9 NA NA CASSLRLAVTDTQYF TGTGCCAGCAGCCTCCGACTGGCAGTCACAGATACGCAGTATTTT
TRBJ1-1 TRBV29-1 NA TRBD1 CSVEDGQGAKAFF TGCAGCGTTGAAGACGGACAGGGGGCGAAAGCTTTCTTT
TRBJ2-7 TRBV6-5 NA TRBD1 CASSYTGQGSFEQYF TGTGCCAGCAGTTACACGGGACAGGGCTCCTTCGAGCAGTACTTC
TRBJ2-1 TRBV4-3 NA TRBD2 CASSPGASGSRGSYNEQFF TGCGCCAGCAGCCCCGGAGCTAGCGGGAGCCGAGGCTCCTACAATGAGCAGTTCTTC
TRBJ1-5 TRBV7-2 NA NA CASSLAGGQPQHF TGTGCCAGCAGCTTAGCGGGGGGGCAGCCCCAGCATTTT
TRBJ2-1 TRBV9 NA NA CASSAGDRYNEQFF TGTGCCAGCAGCGCGGGGGACAGATACAATGAGCAGTTCTTC
TRBJ2-7 TRBV27 NA TRBD2 CASSFSGRVRSYEQYF TGTGCCAGCAGTTTTAGCGGGAGAGTCCGCTCCTACGAGCAGTACTTC
TRBJ2-1 TRBV10-3 NA TRBD2 CAISVRVAGGELNEQFF TGTGCCATCAGTGTTCGGGTAGCGGGAGGGGAGCTCAATGAGCAGTTCTTC
TRBJ2-1 TRBV19 few TRBD2 CASSNPRTSGTRVQFF TGTGCCAGTAGCAACCCTAGGACTAGCGGGACTCGGGTGCAGTTCTTC
TRBJ2-3 TRBV5-6 once TRBD2 CASSLVLAGTDTQYF TGTGCCAGCAGCTTGGTCCTAGCGGGCACAGATACGCAGTATTTT
TRBJ2-3 TRBV19 once NA CASTKRGRGRTTDTQYF TGTGCCAGTACGAAAAGGGGCAGGGGTCGGACCACAGATACGCAGTATTTT
TRBJ2-7 TRBV9 NA NA CASSVDHSSYEQYF TGTGCCAGCAGCGTAGATCACTCGTCCTACGAGCAGTACTTC
TRBJ1-1 TRBV4-1 few NA CASSQGGGGETEAFF TGCGCCAGCAGCCAGGGCGGGGGGGGAGAAACTGAAGCTTTCTTT
TRBJ1-2 TRBV19 NA TRBD1 CASNIVGQGAYGYTF TGTGCCAGTAATATCGTTGGACAGGGGGCCTATGGCTACACCTTC
TRBJ1-2 TRBV6-4 NA NA CASSPSQSSGYTF TGTGCCAGCAGTCCAAGCCAATCCTCCGGCTACACCTTC